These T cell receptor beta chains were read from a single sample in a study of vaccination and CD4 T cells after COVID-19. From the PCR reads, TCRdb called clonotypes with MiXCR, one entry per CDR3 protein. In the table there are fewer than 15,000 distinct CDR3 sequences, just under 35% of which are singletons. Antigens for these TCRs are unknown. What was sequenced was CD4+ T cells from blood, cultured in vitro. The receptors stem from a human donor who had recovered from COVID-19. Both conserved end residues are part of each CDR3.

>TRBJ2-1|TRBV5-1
CASGSIVAEGRNEQFF
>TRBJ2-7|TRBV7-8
CASSLALSPGYEQYF
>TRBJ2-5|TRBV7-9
CASSQVLALTVGETQYF
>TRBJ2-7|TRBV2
CASRAGTVPYEQYF
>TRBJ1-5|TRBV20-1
CSARRLESGINQPQHF
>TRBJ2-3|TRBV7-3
CASSLNLFGQVGKVTDTQYF
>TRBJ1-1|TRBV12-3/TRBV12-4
CASRRNREGNTEAFF
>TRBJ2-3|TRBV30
CAWQGTSGSGADTQYF
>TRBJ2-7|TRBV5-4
CASSPQQAPGEQYF
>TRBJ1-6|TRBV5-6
CASSRGTSSINSPLHF
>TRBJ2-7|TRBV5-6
CASSLEFGTSFHEQYF
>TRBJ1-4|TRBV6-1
CASRGAGVGYEKLFF
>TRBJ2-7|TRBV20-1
CSAIISGGSYEQYF
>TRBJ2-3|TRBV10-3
CAIGADAQSADTQYF
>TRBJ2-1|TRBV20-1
CSAPPGAGVHNEQFF
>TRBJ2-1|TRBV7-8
CASTQRGLAGVYNEQFF
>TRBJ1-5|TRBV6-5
CASSYVEGAWNQPQHF
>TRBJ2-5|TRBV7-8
CASSLVQETQYF
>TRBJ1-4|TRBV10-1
CASSESKGRMNEKLFF
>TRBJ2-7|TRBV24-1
CATGSSPYEQYF
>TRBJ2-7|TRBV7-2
CASSKSSGRASYEQYF
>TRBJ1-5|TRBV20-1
CSANRQGPEPQHF
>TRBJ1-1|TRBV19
CASSYRGGSTEAFF
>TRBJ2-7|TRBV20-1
CSAQQGIGHEQYF
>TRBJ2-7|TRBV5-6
CASSLKYEQYF
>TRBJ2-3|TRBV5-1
CASSPVGRPTDTQYF